This TCR beta chain emerged from a study of T cells in Graves' hyperthyroidism and ophthalmopathy. This clonotype appeared many times. The CDR3 is 14 residues long. Germline CDR1 and CDR2: SEHNR and FQNEAQ (reference sequence). V lost 3 bases and J lost 4, with 11 bases in between. TCR beta CDR3 regions were amplified from RNA. First-round RT-PCR of the TCR CDR3 relied on the HTBI primer set. TCRdb itself ran the multiplex PCR reads through MiXCR, one entry per CDR3 protein. The table records approximately 400,000 distinct CDR3 sequences, more than 12% of them present only once. Patients with uncontrolled infections, other autoimmune diseases, pregnancy or lactation were excluded. Orbital computed tomography, thyroid ultrasound, serum thyroxine and TRAb, and clinical symptoms together informed the diagnoses.

Input material: blood. The sequence derives from a woman in her 30s with Graves' hyperthyroidism. This chain joins TRBV7-9 and TRBJ2-3; D remains unclear. The CDR3 nucleotides are TGTGCCAGCAGCTTGTTGGTTAACCCAGATACGCAGTATTTT. This codes for CASSLLVNPDTQYF. Looking up the rest from reference TRBV7-9 and TRBJ2-3 gives the full variable domain: DTGVSQNPRHKITKRGQNVTFRCDPISEHNRLYWYRQTLGQGPEFLTYFQNEAQLEKSRLLSDRFSAERPKGSFSTLEIQRTEQGDSAMYLCASSLLVNPDTQYFGPGTRLTVL.